What follows describes a single T cell receptor (beta chain). The target antigen is unknown. This specimen belongs to a study of cytomegalovirus exposure and HLA in healthy donors. Overall study context: The Caucasian-associated ancestry cluster held 80% to 90% of approximately 400 genotyped donors.

Study-level findings and limits: According to an earlier analysis, most TCR beta V segments yielded productive rearrangements about 87% or about 30% of the time. Fewer than 20,000 TCR beta sequences were associated with HLA alleles at 0.05 false discovery rate in a later analysis.

Trimming at V came to 4 bases and at J to 1 base, leaving 6 bases not matched to a gene. Per the germline V gene, CDR1 is SGHAT and CDR2 is FQNNGV. This CDR3 region has 16 residues. 60 Vbeta and 13 Jbeta primers were used in PCR. Authors' methods: The authors later counted approximately 80 million unique TCR beta chains, approximately 10 million of them shared. Sequenced by immunoSEQ multiplex PCR; TCRdb stores in-frame clones only, minus some. Clone size and V and J calls were adopted from that table, with D and trimming inferred from the DNA. The repertoire holds some 140,000 clones, 73% seen once, with about 1.2% in the top ten.

The chain links TRBV11-2 to TRBJ1-5; 8 bases agree with TRBD1. Sequencing was done on a sample of PBMCs. This TCR was recovered from a woman aged 40-49 years in good health and CMV-seronegative. The CDR3: CASSSIQGASNQPQHF. The DNA of the CDR3 is TGTGCCAGCAGCTCGATTCAGGGGGCAAGCAATCAGCCCCAGCATTTT. The full variable domain, rest sourced from reference TRBV11-2 and TRBJ1-5, is EAGVAQSPRYKIIEKRQSVAFWCNPISGHATLYWYQQILGQGPKLLIQFQNNGVVDDSQLPKDRFSAERLKGVDSTLKIQPAKLEDSAVYLCASSSIQGASNQPQHFGDGTRLSIL.